The clone carrying this TCR beta chain has at least ten counts. The sample originates from a study of HIV-infected children after antiretroviral therapy interruption. Turning to the study itself: Four children interrupted treatment; four stayed on continuous treatment.

As for treatment: PENTA 11 planned treatment interruption arm or continuous ART arm. At least 24 weeks of at least three-drug ART, in children 2 to 15 years. The TCR library was built from RNA with a 3' RACE protocol and unique molecular identifiers. Via MiXCR, TCRdb re-called the 3' RACE reads, giving one row per CDR3 protein. The sample includes about 89,000 distinct CDR3 sequences, around 6.9% of them seen just once. The CDR3 sequence is 14 residues long. The V gene lost 3 bases and the J gene lost 1 base, with 9 bases spanning the gap. Germline CDR1 MDHEN, CDR2 SYDVKM. This chain links TRBV28 with TRBJ2-5, with TRBD1 as a possible D gene (6 bases). Source: CD45RA+ CD4+ T cells from PBMCs, pooled from several time points, taken from a donor given antiretroviral therapy, either interrupted or continuous. The subset was: naive CD4+ CD45RA+ CD45RO- T cells. The sequence was obtained from a pool of human donors with HIV. The CDR3 DNA sequence: TGTGCCAGCAGTTTTGGGGGCGTCCAAGAGACCCAGTACTTC. It is translated as CASSFGGVQETQYF.